The rows below give T cell receptor beta chains drawn from one sample of a study of blood T cell repertoires in COVID-19. Profiled with immunoSEQ multiplex PCR; TCRdb holds only in-frame clones, not every one. The sample yields 180,000 or so clones, approximately 85% seen once. Sequenced input: peripheral blood. All receptors derive from a woman older than 75 with acute or convalescent COVID-19. The conserved cysteine and the conserved F or W are not part of the CDR3 here.

TRBV18,TRBJ1-1,ASSPLRGGNTEAF
TRBV5-4,TRBJ1-4,ASREGGAKGEKLF
TRBV27,TRBJ1-5,ASSTSFRQVGNQPQH
TRBV3-1/TRBV3-2,TRBJ2-7,ASSGRGGTYYEQY
TRBV27,TRBJ1-1,ASRTLYTEAF
TRBV2,TRBJ2-5,ASNQAGETETQY
TRBV2,TRBJ2-5,ASTENIQETQY
TRBV9,TRBJ1-1,ASSGGVGETEAF
TRBV5-1,TRBJ2-4,ASSFRPTGIAKNIQY
TRBV7-6,TRBJ2-1,ASSLSPPSGTYNEQF
TRBV15,TRBJ1-1,ATSRRQGLTEAF
TRBV15,TRBJ1-5,ATSRDGLFGSNSNQPQH
TRBV3-1/TRBV3-2,TRBJ2-5,ASSDWASGQETQY
TRBV7-8,TRBJ2-1,ASSREEGEQF
TRBV6-5,TRBJ2-7,ASNPDGTYEQY
TRBV28,TRBJ2-3,ASRWGGARNTQY
TRBV5-1,TRBJ1-2,ASSSVDRAVLDYGYT
TRBV6-4,TRBJ1-5,ARPRGYSQPQH
TRBV28,TRBJ1-2,ASSLGGGFYGYT
TRBV3-1/TRBV3-2,TRBJ2-7,ASSPIPASYASYEQY
TRBV3-1/TRBV3-2,TRBJ1-1,ASSQWTGANTEAF
TRBV7-2,TRBJ1-5,ASSLAAGQPQH
TRBV11-2,TRBJ1-1,ASSQGQGQNTEAF
TRBV7-9,TRBJ1-4,ASSNRDTHNEKLF
TRBV7-3,TRBJ1-3,ASSQTGLSGNTIY
TRBV7-2,TRBJ2-1,ASSLVPGSPLNEQF
TRBV6-5,TRBJ2-1,ASSHTGPSYREQF
TRBV28,TRBJ1-2,ASRGQGGRRGYT
TRBV6-2/TRBV6-3,TRBJ1-1,ASSYGQGKEAF
TRBV5-1,TRBJ2-3,ASSLALGVPSDTQY
TRBV2,TRBJ2-7,ASGRDTLGEQY
TRBV6-2/TRBV6-3,TRBJ2-1,ASSFRLAGVLVRGDEQF
TRBV19,TRBJ2-7,ASSRGTGPYEQY
TRBV7-9,TRBJ2-3,ASSLNLDTQY
TRBV9,TRBJ2-5,ASSARGDGLVGLAGSKTQY
TRBV27,TRBJ2-2,ASSFPGDPNTGELF
TRBV30,TRBJ2-1,AWKAGFSYNEQF
TRBV10-3,TRBJ2-3,AISGIAGVTDTQY
TRBV19,TRBJ1-3,ASSTRDSGNTIY
TRBV5-6,TRBJ1-2,ASSPTLPANYGYT
TRBV30,TRBJ1-1,AWSRSTSNTEAF
TRBV6-5,TRBJ2-5,ASRPSGRVRAQY
TRBV10-3,TRBJ2-5,AAKVAPVRETQY
TRBV5-4,TRBJ2-2,ASSLARRGSTGELF
TRBV25-1,TRBJ2-1,ASSKSSGTSGRNEQF
TRBV7-9,TRBJ2-7,ASSLAGADYEQY
TRBV13,TRBJ1-1,ASSPGQGWNTEAF